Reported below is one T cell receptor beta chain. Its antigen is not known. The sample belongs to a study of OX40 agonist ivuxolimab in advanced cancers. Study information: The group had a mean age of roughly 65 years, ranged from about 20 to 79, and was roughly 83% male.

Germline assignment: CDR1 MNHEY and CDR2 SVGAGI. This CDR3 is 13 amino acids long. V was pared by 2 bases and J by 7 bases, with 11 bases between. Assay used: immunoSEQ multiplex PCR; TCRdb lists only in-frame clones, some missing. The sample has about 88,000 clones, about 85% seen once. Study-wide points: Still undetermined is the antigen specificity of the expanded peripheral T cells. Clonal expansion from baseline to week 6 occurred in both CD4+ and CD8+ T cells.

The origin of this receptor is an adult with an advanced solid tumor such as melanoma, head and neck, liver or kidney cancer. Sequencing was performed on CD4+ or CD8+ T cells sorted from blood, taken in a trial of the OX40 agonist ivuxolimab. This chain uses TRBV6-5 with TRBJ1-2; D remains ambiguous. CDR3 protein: CASSYGSAGGYTF. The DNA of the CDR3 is TGTGCCAGCAGTTACGGGTCGGCCGGTGGCTACACCTTC.